The clone carrying this T cell receptor beta chain was observed a single time. CDR1 and CDR2 (germline): SGHTS, YDEGEE. The CDR3 sequence is 15 residues long. V was pared by 2 bases and J by 6 bases, with 12 bases between. The PCR was carried out with 60 Vbeta primers and 13 Jbeta primers. The method was immunoSEQ multiplex PCR; TCRdb's version includes in-frame clones alone and lacks a portion of them. The table lists about 130,000 clones, over 70% of them singletons. The sample is drawn from a study of cytomegalovirus exposure and HLA in healthy donors. The origin of this receptor is a woman aged 40 to 50 in good health and CMV-seronegative. Sequencing input: PBMCs. The V gene is TRBV5-8, the J gene TRBJ1-6; D is unclear. CDR3 in DNA: TGTGCCAGCAGCTTTGAGGGCCCGGCTAATTCACCCCTCCACTTT. As protein: CASSFEGPANSPLHF.